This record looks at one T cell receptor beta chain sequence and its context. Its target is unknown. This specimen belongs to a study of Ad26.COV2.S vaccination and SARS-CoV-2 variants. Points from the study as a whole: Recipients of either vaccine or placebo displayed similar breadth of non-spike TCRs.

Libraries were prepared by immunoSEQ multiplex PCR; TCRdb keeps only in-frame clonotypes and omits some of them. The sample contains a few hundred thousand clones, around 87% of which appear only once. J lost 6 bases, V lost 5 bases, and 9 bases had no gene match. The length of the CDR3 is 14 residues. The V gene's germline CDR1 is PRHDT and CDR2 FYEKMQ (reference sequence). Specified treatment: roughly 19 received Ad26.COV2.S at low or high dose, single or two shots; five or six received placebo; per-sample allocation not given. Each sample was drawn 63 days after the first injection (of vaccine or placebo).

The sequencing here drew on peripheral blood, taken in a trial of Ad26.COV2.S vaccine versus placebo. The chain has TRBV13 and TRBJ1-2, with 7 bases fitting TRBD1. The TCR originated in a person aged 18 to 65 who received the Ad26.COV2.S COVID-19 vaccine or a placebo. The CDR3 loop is CASSPWAGGDGYTF. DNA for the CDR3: TGTGCCAGCAGCCCCTGGGCAGGGGGAGATGGCTACACCTTC. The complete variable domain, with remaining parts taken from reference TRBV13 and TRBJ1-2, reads AAGVIQSPRHLIKEKRETATLKCYPIPRHDTVYWYQQGPGQDPQFLISFYEKMQSDKGSIPDRFSAQQFSDYHSELNMSSLELGDSALYFCASSPWAGGDGYTFGSGTRLTVV.